This is a list of T cell receptor beta chains from one sample in a study of T cells after yellow fever vaccination. Via MiXCR, TCRdb re-called the 5' RACE reads, giving one row per CDR3 protein. The sample shows 500,000 to 650,000 distinct CDR3 sequences, less than 20% of them seen only once. The sample consisted of PBMCs, taken around 5 days after the first yellow fever vaccination. Receptors were obtained from a man younger than 30 who received the YFV17D yellow fever vaccine. The CDR3 runs from the conserved cysteine through the conserved F or W. Each record gives: V gene, J gene, clone size, D gene, CDR3 protein, CDR3 DNA. The D gene is left open where the match is weak. Expanded clones are given a class, and other clones once, few, many or no size at all.

V gene: TRBV5-1; J gene: TRBJ1-2; clone size: many; D gene: TRBD1; CDR3 protein: CASSYQQGADYGYTF; CDR3 DNA: TGCGCCAGCAGCTATCAACAGGGGGCGGACTATGGCTACACCTTC
V gene: TRBV4-1; J gene: TRBJ1-1; clone size: few; D gene: -; CDR3 protein: CASSQGRVGTEAFF; CDR3 DNA: TGCGCCAGCAGCCAAGGTCGGGTAGGGACAGAAGCTTTCTTT
V gene: TRBV20-1; J gene: TRBJ1-6; clone size: -; D gene: TRBD1; CDR3 protein: CSAIQGAGSPLHF; CDR3 DNA: TGCAGTGCAATCCAGGGGGCAGGGTCACCCCTCCACTTT
V gene: TRBV5-1; J gene: TRBJ2-4; clone size: few; D gene: TRBD2; CDR3 protein: CASSLAGGGHVENIQYF; CDR3 DNA: TGCGCCAGCAGCTTGGCCGGGGGGGGGCATGTCGAGAACATTCAGTACTTC
V gene: TRBV4-1; J gene: TRBJ2-7; clone size: few; D gene: -; CDR3 protein: CASSLRGPGNYEQYF; CDR3 DNA: TGCGCCAGCAGCCTCCGGGGTCCAGGGAACTACGAGCAGTACTTC
V gene: TRBV6-5; J gene: TRBJ2-5; clone size: few; D gene: TRBD2; CDR3 protein: CGAGYLKTQYF; CDR3 DNA: TGTGGAGCGGGATACCTCAAGACCCAGTACTTC
V gene: TRBV20-1; J gene: TRBJ1-3; clone size: -; D gene: -; CDR3 protein: CSARDPGAGRNTIYF; CDR3 DNA: TGCAGTGCTAGAGATCCGGGCGCCGGGAGAAACACCATATATTTT
V gene: TRBV20-1; J gene: TRBJ1-2; clone size: -; D gene: -; CDR3 protein: CSANRGVFNYGYTF; CDR3 DNA: TGCAGTGCTAACCGCGGGGTCTTTAACTATGGCTACACCTTC
V gene: TRBV18; J gene: TRBJ1-4; clone size: -; D gene: TRBD1; CDR3 protein: CASSPDRGMANEKLFF; CDR3 DNA: TGTGCCAGCTCGCCGGACAGGGGAATGGCTAATGAAAAACTGTTTTTT
V gene: TRBV7-3; J gene: TRBJ2-1; clone size: -; D gene: -; CDR3 protein: CASSSVAGSYNEQFF; CDR3 DNA: TGTGCCAGCAGCTCGGTCGCGGGTTCCTACAATGAGCAGTTCTTC
V gene: TRBV19; J gene: TRBJ2-3; clone size: few; D gene: -; CDR3 protein: CASSIRGTYLTDTQYF; CDR3 DNA: TGTGCCAGTAGTATCCGGGGAACATACCTCACAGATACGCAGTATTTT
V gene: TRBV12-5; J gene: TRBJ1-1; clone size: -; D gene: TRBD1; CDR3 protein: CASGLPRTGRGNTEAFF; CDR3 DNA: TGTGCTAGTGGTTTGCCAAGGACAGGGAGGGGCAACACTGAAGCTTTCTTT
V gene: TRBV11-3; J gene: TRBJ2-2; clone size: few; D gene: -; CDR3 protein: CASSPRGSGELFF; CDR3 DNA: TGTGCCAGCAGCCCCCGGGGAAGCGGGGAGCTGTTTTTT
V gene: TRBV5-1; J gene: TRBJ1-3; clone size: few; D gene: -; CDR3 protein: CASSSDKGTRGNTIYF; CDR3 DNA: TGCGCCAGCAGCTCGGACAAAGGGACAAGAGGAAACACCATATATTTT
V gene: TRBV4-2; J gene: TRBJ2-7; clone size: few; D gene: TRBD2; CDR3 protein: CASSQGAGGPSYEQYF; CDR3 DNA: TGTGCCAGCAGCCAGGGAGCGGGGGGACCCTCCTACGAGCAGTACTTC
V gene: TRBV30; J gene: TRBJ1-1; clone size: -; D gene: -; CDR3 protein: CARAEAFNTEAFF; CDR3 DNA: TGTGCCCGAGCGGAAGCTTTTAACACTGAAGCTTTCTTT
V gene: TRBV5-6; J gene: TRBJ2-3; clone size: few; D gene: TRBD2; CDR3 protein: CASSRMLASGGDTQYF; CDR3 DNA: TGTGCCAGCAGCCGGATGCTGGCTAGCGGGGGAGATACGCAGTATTTT
V gene: TRBV5-4; J gene: TRBJ2-2; clone size: -; D gene: TRBD1; CDR3 protein: CASSLERTGSTGELFF; CDR3 DNA: TGTGCCAGCAGCTTGGAACGGACAGGGTCCACCGGGGAGCTGTTTTTT
V gene: TRBV18; J gene: TRBJ2-3; clone size: -; D gene: -; CDR3 protein: CASSPARGRTDTQYF; CDR3 DNA: TGTGCCAGCTCACCAGCCCGGGGACGAACAGATACGCAGTATTTT
V gene: TRBV7-2; J gene: TRBJ1-1; clone size: -; D gene: -; CDR3 protein: CASSQKNTEAFF; CDR3 DNA: TGTGCCAGCAGCCAAAAGAACACTGAAGCTTTCTTT
V gene: TRBV9; J gene: TRBJ2-1; clone size: -; D gene: -; CDR3 protein: CASSVGWVRGEQFF; CDR3 DNA: TGTGCCAGCAGCGTAGGGTGGGTCCGAGGAGAGCAGTTCTTC
V gene: TRBV6-6; J gene: TRBJ2-7; clone size: many; D gene: -; CDR3 protein: CASSWGGGNYF; CDR3 DNA: -
V gene: TRBV2; J gene: TRBJ2-2; clone size: -; D gene: -; CDR3 protein: CASRSSLEGSPGELFF; CDR3 DNA: TGTGCCAGCAGGAGCTCTTTAGAGGGATCCCCCGGGGAGCTGTTTTTT
V gene: TRBV10-3; J gene: TRBJ2-7; clone size: -; D gene: -; CDR3 protein: CAISDSVGGHEQYF; CDR3 DNA: TGTGCCATCAGTGACTCGGTCGGTGGGCACGAGCAGTACTTC
V gene: TRBV15; J gene: TRBJ1-3; clone size: few; D gene: -; CDR3 protein: CATSIYGQSSGNTIYF; CDR3 DNA: TGTGCCACCAGCATTTACGGACAAAGCTCTGGAAACACCATATATTTT
V gene: TRBV7-9; J gene: TRBJ2-7; clone size: -; D gene: -; CDR3 protein: CASSFRGRYEQYF; CDR3 DNA: TGTGCCAGCAGCTTCAGGGGCCGCTACGAGCAGTACTTC
V gene: TRBV11-3; J gene: TRBJ2-3; clone size: few; D gene: -; CDR3 protein: CASSEGTTDTQYF; CDR3 DNA: TGTGCCAGCAGCGAAGGGACCACAGATACGCAGTATTTT
V gene: TRBV2; J gene: TRBJ2-2; clone size: few; D gene: -; CDR3 protein: CASIFSGNTGELFF; CDR3 DNA: TGTGCCAGCATTTTCTCCGGGAACACCGGGGAGCTGTTTTTT
V gene: TRBV2; J gene: TRBJ2-3; clone size: -; D gene: TRBD2; CDR3 protein: CASRGGLAGETDTQYF; CDR3 DNA: TGTGCCAGCAGAGGGGGACTAGCGGGGGAAACAGATACGCAGTATTTT
V gene: TRBV7-7; J gene: TRBJ2-6; clone size: -; D gene: TRBD1; CDR3 protein: CVAGGQGVSGANVLTF; CDR3 DNA: TGTGTGGCCGGGGGACAGGGGGTTTCTGGGGCCAACGTCCTGACTTTC